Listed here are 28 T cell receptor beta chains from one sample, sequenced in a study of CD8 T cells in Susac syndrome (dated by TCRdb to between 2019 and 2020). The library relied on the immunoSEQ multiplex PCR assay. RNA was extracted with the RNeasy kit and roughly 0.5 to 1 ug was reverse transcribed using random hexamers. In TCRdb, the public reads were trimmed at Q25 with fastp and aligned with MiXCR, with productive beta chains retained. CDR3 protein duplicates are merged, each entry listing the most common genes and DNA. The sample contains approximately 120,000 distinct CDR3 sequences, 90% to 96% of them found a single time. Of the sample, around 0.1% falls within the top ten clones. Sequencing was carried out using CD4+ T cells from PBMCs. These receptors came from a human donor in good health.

This CDR3 reads CASSPRDRAEGYTF. The CDR3 DNA follows: TGTGCCAGCAGCCCCCGGGACAGGGCGGAAGGCTACACCTTC. The chain recombines TRBV9 with TRBJ1-2; TRBD1 matches 9 bases. CDR3 size: 14 residues. Looked up from germline, CDR1 is SGDLS and CDR2 is YYNGEE. V gave up 4 bases and J gave up 8 bases; unmatched junction bases: 9.

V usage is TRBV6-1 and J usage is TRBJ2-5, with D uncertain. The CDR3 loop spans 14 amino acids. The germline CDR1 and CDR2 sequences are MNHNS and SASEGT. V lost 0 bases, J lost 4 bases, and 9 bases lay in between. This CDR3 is CASSEAVGGETQYF. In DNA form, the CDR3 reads TGTGCCAGCAGTGAAGCTGTGGGTGGAGAGACCCAGTACTTC.

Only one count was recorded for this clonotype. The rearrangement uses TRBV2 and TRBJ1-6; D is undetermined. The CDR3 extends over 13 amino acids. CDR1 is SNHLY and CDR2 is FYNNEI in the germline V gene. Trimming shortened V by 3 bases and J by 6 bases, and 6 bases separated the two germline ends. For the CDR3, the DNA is TGTGCCAGCAGTGAGTGGCCTAATTCACCCCTCCACTTT. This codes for CASSEWPNSPLHF.

CDR3 amino acids: CASRRTGTTDTQYF. DNA of the CDR3: TGTGCCAGCAGAAGGACAGGTACCACAGATACGCAGTATTTT. The chain links TRBV2 to TRBJ2-3; 7 nucleotides align to TRBD1. The V segment lost 6 bases and the J segment 2 bases; nucleotides outside the gene matches: 5. CDR1 and CDR2 (germline): SNHLY, FYNNEI. CDR3 length: 14 residues. The variable domain in full, with the rest retrieved from reference TRBV2 and TRBJ2-3, is EPEVTQTPSHQVTQMGQEVILRCVPISNHLYFYWYRQILGQKVEFLVSFYNNEISEKSEIFDDQFSVERPDGSNFTLKIRSTKLEDSAMYFCASRRTGTTDTQYFGPGTRLTVL.

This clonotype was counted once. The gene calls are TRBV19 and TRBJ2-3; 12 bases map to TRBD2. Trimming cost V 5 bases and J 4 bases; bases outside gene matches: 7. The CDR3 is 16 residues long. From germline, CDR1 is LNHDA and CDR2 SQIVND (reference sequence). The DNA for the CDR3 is TGTGCCAGTAGTCCGCGGACTAGCGGGGAGGCAGATACGCAGTATTTT. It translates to CASSPRTSGEADTQYF. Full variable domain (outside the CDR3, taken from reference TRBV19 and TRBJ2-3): DGGITQSPKYLFRKEGQNVTLSCEQNLNHDAMYWYRQDPGQGLRLIYYSQIVNDFQKGDIAEGYSVSREKKESFPLTVTSAQKNPTAFYLCASSPRTSGEADTQYFGPGTRLTVL.

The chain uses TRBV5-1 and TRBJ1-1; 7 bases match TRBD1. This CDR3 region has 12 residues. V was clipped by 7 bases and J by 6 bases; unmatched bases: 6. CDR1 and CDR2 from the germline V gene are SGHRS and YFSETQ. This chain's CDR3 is CASGRGAAEAFF. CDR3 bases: TGCGCCAGCGGCAGGGGGGCTGCTGAAGCTTTCTTT.

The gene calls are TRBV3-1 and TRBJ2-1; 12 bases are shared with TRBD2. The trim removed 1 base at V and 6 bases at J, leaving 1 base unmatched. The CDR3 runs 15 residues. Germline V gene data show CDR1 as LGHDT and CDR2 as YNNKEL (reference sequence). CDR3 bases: TGTGCCAGCAGCCAAGGACTAGCGGGGGCCAATGAGCAGTTCTTC. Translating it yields CASSQGLAGANEQFF.

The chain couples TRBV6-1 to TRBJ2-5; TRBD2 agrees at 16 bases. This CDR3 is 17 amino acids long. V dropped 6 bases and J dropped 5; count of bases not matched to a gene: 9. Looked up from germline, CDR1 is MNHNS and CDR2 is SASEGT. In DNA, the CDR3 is TGTGCCAGCAGGATCGGGACTAGCGGGAGGGTTTGGGAGACCCAGTACTTC. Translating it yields CASRIGTSGRVWETQYF.

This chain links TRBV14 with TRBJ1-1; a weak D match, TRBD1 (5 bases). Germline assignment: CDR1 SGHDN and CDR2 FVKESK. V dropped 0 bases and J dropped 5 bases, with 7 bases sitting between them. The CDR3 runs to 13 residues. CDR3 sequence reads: CASSQERGTEAFF. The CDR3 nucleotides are TGTGCCAGCAGCCAAGAACGGGGGACTGAAGCTTTCTTT.

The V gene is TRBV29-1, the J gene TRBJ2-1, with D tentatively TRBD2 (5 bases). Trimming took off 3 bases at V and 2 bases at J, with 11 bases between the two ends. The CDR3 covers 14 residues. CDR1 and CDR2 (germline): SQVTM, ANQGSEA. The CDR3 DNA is TGCAGCGTTGAGTTCGGGATGGCCTACAATGAGCAGTTCTTC. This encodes CSVEFGMAYNEQFF.

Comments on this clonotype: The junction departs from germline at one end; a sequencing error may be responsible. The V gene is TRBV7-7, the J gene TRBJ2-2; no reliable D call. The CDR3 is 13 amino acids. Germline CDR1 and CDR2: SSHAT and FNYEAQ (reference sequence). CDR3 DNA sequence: TGTGCTAGCAGCTTACCGGGCACCGGGGAGCTGTTTTTT. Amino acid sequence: CASSLPGTGELFF. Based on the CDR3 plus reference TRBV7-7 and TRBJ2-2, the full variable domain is GAGVSQSPRYKVTKRGQDVTLRCDPISSHATLYWYQQALGQGPEFLTYFNYEAQPDKSGLPSDRFSAERPEGSISTLTIQRTEQRDSAMYRCASSLPGTGELFFGEGSRLTVL.

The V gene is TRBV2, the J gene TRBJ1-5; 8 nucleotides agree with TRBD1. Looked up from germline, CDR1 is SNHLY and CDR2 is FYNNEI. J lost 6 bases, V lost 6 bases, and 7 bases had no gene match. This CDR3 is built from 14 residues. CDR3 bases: TGTGCCAGCAGGTCGACAGGGGAGAGTCAGCCCCAGCATTTT. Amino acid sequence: CASRSTGESQPQHF.

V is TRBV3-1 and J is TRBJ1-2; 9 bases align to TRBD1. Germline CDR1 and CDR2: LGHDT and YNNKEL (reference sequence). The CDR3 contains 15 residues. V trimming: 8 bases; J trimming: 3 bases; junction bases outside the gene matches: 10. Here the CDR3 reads CASRPGTGIDYGYTF. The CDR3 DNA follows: TGTGCCAGCCGTCCCGGGACAGGGATCGACTATGGCTACACCTTC.

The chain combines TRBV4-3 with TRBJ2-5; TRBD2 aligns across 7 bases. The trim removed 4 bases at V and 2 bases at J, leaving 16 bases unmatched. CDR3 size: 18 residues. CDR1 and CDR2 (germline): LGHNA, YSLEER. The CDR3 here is CASSRGGVTGGRQETQYF. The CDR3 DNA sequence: TGCGCCAGCAGCCGAGGAGGGGTGACGGGAGGACGGCAAGAGACCCAGTACTTC.

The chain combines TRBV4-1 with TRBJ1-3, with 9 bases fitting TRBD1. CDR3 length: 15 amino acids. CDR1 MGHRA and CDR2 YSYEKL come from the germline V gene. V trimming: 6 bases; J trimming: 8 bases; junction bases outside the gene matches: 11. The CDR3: CASSLTRDRADTIYF. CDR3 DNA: TGCGCCAGCAGTTTAACCCGGGACAGGGCGGACACCATATATTTT.

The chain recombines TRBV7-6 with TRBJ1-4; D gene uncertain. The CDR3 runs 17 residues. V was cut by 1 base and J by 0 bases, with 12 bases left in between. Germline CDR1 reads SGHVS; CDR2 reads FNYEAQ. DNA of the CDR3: TGTGCCAGCAGCTTAGGGAGTGCTGTGGCAACTAATGAAAAACTGTTTTTT. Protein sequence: CASSLGSAVATNEKLFF.

CDR3 loop: CASSQSPGAPSNQPQHF. The CDR3 DNA sequence: TGTGCCAGCAGCCAAAGTCCGGGGGCGCCGAGCAATCAGCCCCAGCATTTT. V is TRBV3-1 and J is TRBJ1-5, with D tentatively TRBD1 (6 bases). V lost 2 bases to trimming and J lost 1 base, with 15 bases between them. Germline V CDR1 and CDR2: LGHDT, YNNKEL (reference sequence). The CDR3 is made up of 17 amino acids.

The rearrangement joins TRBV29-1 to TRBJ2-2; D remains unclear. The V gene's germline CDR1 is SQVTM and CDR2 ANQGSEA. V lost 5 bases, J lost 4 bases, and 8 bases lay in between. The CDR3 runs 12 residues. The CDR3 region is CSVRYITGELFF. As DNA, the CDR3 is TGCAGCGTTCGCTATATCACCGGGGAGCTGTTTTTT.

The DNA for the CDR3 is TGTGCCACCGGCGCTAGTAACACCGGGGAGCTGTTTTTT. As protein: CATGASNTGELFF. The V and J genes are TRBV28 and TRBJ2-2; D gene unclear. The CDR3 extends over 13 amino acids. Germline V lookup: CDR1 MDHEN, CDR2 SYDVKM. V was pared by 10 bases and J by 2 bases, with 11 bases between.

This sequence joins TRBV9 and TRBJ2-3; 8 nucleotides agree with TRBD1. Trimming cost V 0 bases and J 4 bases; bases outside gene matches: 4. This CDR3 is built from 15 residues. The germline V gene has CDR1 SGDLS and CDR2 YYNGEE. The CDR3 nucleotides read TGTGCCAGCAGCGTAGAGGCAGGGGGCGCAGATACGCAGTATTTT. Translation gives CASSVEAGGADTQYF.

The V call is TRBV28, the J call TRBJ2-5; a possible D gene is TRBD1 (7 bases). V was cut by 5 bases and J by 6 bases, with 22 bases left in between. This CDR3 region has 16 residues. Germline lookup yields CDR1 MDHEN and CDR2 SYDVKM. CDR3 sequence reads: CASSLSGLKGAQTQYF. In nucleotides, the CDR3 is TGTGCCAGCAGTCTGTCGGGACTTAAGGGGGCCCAGACCCAGTACTTC. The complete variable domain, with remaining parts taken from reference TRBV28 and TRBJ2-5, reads DVKVTQSSRYLVKRTGEKVFLECVQDMDHENMFWYRQDPGLGLRLIYFSYDVKMKEKGDIPEGYSVSREKKERFSLILESASTNQTSMYLCASSLSGLKGAQTQYFGPGTRLLVL.

The CDR3 here is CSVDYSYEQYF. CDR3 DNA sequence: TGCAGCGTTGACTACAGCTACGAGCAGTACTTC. V gene TRBV29-1 combines with J gene TRBJ2-7; D call uncertain. Germline lookup yields CDR1 SQVTM and CDR2 ANQGSEA. V lost 3 bases and J lost 3, with 6 bases in between. This CDR3 contains 11 residues.

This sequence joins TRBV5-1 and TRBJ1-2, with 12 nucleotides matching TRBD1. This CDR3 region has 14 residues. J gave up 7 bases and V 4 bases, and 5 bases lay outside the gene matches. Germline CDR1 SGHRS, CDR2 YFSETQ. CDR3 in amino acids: CASSPGTGGPGYTF. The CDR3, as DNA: TGCGCCAGCAGCCCCGGGACAGGGGGCCCTGGCTACACCTTC.

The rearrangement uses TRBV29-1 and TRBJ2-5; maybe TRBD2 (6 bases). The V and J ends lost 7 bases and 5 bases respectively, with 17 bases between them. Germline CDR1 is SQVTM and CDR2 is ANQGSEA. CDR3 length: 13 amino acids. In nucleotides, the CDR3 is TGCAGCGCAGCAAAGGGAGGTTGGGAGACCCAGTACTTC. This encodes CSAAKGGWETQYF.

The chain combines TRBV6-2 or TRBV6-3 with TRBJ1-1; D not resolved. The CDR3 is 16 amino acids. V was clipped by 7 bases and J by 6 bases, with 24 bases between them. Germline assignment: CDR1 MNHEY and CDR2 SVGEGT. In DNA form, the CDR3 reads TGTGCCAGCACCATAGGTCTGGGCGCGGGGTCGGCTGAAGCTTTCTTT. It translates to CASTIGLGAGSAEAFF.

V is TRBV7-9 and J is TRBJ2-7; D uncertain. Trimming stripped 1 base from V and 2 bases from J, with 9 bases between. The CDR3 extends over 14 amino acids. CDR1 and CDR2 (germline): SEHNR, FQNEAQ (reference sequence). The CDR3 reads CASSLVVRPYEQYF. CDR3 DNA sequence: TGTGCCAGCAGCTTAGTAGTTCGTCCCTACGAGCAGTACTTC.

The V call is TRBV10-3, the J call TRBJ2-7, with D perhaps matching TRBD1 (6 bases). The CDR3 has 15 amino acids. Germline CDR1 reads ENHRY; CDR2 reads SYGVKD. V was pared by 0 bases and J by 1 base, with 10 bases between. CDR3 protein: CAISESWGHSYEQYF. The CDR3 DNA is TGTGCCATCAGTGAGTCTTGGGGGCATTCCTACGAGCAGTACTTC.

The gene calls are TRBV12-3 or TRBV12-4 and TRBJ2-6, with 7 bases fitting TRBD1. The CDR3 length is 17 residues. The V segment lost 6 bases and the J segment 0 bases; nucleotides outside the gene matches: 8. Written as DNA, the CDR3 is TGTGCCAGCAGCCCAGGGGGTCTCTACTCTGGGGCCAACGTCCTGACTTTC. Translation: CASSPGGLYSGANVLTF.